This paragraph reports one TCR beta chain. Antigen specificity is unknown. This sample stems from a study of graft-versus-host responses after intestinal transplantation. TCRdb's table, derived via immunoSEQ multiplex PCR, lists solely in-frame clones and lacks some. The sample has 40,000 to 55,000 clones; around 89% are singletons. This CDR3 has 15 amino acids. Germline values: CDR1 MDHEN, CDR2 SYDVKM. V shed 6 bases and J 0 bases; nucleotides not matched to a gene: 8. Study outcomes and limitations: Patients who carried graft-donor T cell macrochimerism also had high graft-versus-host to host-versus-graft clonal ratios in their allografts. Some GvH clones were seen earlier in gut or blood, suggesting intestinal origin.

The specimen was unstimulated CD4+ T cells sorted from spleen or lymph node cells, collected before transplant. The rearrangement links TRBV28 to TRBJ2-7, with 7 bases matching TRBD2. The TCR comes from a human donor who was the organ donor for an intestinal transplant. CDR3 nucleotides: TGTGCCAGCAGCACTAGCGCATCAAGCTCCTACGAGCAGTACTTC. Protein product: CASSTSASSSYEQYF.